The sequence of this T cell receptor beta chain was determined in a study of T cell repertoires in ileal Crohn's disease. About the research overall: At postoperative colonoscopy, neoterminal ileum biopsies were taken as M6.

The study, taken as a whole, reports: Mucosal expansions were suggested to be mainly CD8 T cells.

Time point specified: neoterminal ileum biopsy at postoperative endoscopy, about 6 months after surgery. Adults with ileal or ileocolonic Crohn's disease and an indication for resection were eligible. This CDR3 region has 11 residues. The V gene's germline CDR1 is MRHNA and CDR2 SNTAGT. V gave up 5 bases and J gave up 10 bases, with 11 bases separating them. The table lists this clone with a few counts. No antigen is known for it. The data were produced by immunoSEQ multiplex PCR, yet TCRdb's version contains in-frame clones alone and is incomplete. This table holds around 9,900 clones, around 80% found once.

This clonotype originated in an adult with Crohn's disease. The chain uses TRBV6-4 and TRBJ1-1; D perhaps matches TRBD1 (6 bases). The sequencing sample was made of ileal tissue. The CDR3 DNA reads as TGTGCCAGCAGTTCTACAGGGATAGCTTTCTTT. This encodes CASSSTGIAFF.